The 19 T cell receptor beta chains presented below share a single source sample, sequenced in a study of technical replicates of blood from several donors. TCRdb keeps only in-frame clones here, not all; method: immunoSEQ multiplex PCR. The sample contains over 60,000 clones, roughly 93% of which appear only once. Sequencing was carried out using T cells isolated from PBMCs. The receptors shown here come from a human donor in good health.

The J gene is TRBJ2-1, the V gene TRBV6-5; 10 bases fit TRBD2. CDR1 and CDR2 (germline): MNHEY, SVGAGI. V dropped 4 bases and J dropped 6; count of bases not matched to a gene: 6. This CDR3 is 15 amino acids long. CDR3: CASSLSGRAGNEQFF. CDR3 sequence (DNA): TGTGCCAGCAGTTTGAGCGGGAGGGCCGGCAATGAGCAGTTCTTC.

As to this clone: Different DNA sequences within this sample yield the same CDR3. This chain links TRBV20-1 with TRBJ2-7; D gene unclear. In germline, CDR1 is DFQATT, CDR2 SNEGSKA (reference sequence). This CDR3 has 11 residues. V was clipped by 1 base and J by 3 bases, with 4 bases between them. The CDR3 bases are TGCAGTGCTAGAGGCGGCTACGAGCAGTACTTC. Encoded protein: CSARGGYEQYF.

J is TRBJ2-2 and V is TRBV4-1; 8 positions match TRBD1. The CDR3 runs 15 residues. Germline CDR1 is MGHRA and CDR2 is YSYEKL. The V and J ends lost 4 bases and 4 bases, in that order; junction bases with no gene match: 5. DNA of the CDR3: TGCGCCAGCAGCCGCCTCGGACAGGGCACCGGGGAGCTGTTTTTT. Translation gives CASSRLGQGTGELFF.

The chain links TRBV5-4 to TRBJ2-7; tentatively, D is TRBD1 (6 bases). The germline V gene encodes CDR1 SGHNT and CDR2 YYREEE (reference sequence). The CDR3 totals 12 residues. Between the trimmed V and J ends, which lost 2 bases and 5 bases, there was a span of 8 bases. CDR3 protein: CASSFGQNEQYF. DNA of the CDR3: TGTGCCAGCAGCTTCGGACAGAACGAGCAGTACTTC. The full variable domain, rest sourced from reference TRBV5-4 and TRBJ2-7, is ETGVTQSPTHLIKTRGQQVTLRCSSQSGHNTVSWYQQALGQGPQFIFQYYREEENGRGNFPPRFSGLQFPNYSSELNVNALELDDSALYLCASSFGQNEQYFGPGTRLTVT.

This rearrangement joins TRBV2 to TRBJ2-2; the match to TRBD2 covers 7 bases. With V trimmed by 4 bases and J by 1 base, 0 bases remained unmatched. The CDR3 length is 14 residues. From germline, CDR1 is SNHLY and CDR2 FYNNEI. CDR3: CASSGTRNTGELFF. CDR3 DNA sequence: TGTGCCAGCAGTGGGACTAGGAACACCGGGGAGCTGTTTTTT.

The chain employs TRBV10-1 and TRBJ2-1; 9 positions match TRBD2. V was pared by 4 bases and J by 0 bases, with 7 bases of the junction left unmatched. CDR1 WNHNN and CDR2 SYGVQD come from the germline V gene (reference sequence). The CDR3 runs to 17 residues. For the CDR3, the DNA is TGCGCCAGCAGTGTAGACCTAGCGGGGAGCTCCTACAATGAGCAGTTCTTC. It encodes CASSVDLAGSSYNEQFF.

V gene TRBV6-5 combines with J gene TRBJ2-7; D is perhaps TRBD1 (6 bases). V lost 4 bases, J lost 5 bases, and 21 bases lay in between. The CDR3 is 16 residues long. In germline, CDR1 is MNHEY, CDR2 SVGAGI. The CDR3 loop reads CASSSRTAGGLHEQYF. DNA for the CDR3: TGTGCCAGCAGTTCAAGGACAGCCGGTGGACTTCACGAGCAGTACTTC.

The CDR3, as DNA: TGTGCCAGCAAGATCCGGGGTAACACTGAAGCTTTCTTT. Translated: CASKIRGNTEAFF. The V and J genes are TRBV2 and TRBJ1-1; D gene ambiguous. Trimming took off 7 bases at V and 2 bases at J, with 11 bases between the two ends. The germline V gene encodes CDR1 SNHLY and CDR2 FYNNEI. This CDR3 has 13 amino acids.

The CDR3 region has the DNA TGTGCCAGCAGTCGGGACAGGGGCACCGGGGAGCTGTTTTTT. Translated, it gives CASSRDRGTGELFF. V is TRBV2 and J is TRBJ2-2; 10 bases fit TRBD1. CDR3 length: 14 residues. After removal of 5 bases from V and 4 bases from J, the junction contained 1 base not matched to a gene. Germline lookup yields CDR1 SNHLY and CDR2 FYNNEI.

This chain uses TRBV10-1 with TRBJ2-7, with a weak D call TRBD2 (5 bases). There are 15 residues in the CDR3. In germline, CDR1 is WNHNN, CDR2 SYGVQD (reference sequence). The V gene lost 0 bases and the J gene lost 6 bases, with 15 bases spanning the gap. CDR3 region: CASSESMTGELEQYF. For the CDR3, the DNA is TGCGCCAGCAGTGAGTCGATGACCGGGGAGCTCGAGCAGTACTTC.

The CDR3 spells CASSKHMNQPQHF. In nucleotides, the CDR3 is TGTGCCAGCAGCAAACACATGAACCAGCCCCAGCATTTT. V gene TRBV21-1 combines with J gene TRBJ1-5; the D call in the table, TRBD1, was not verified against the DNA. TRBV21-1 is designated a pseudogene. This CDR3 comprises 13 residues.

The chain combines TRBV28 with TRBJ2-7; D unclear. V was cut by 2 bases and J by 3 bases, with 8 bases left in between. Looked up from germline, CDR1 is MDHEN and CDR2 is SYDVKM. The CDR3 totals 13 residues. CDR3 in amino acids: CASSLTINYEQYF. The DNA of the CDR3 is TGTGCCAGCAGTTTAACAATTAACTACGAGCAGTACTTC.

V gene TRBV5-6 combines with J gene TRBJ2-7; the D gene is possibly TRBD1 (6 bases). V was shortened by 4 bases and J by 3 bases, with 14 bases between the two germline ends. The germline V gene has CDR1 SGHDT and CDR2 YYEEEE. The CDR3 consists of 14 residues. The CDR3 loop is CASSPVGGDYEQYF. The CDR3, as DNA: TGTGCCAGCAGCCCAGTAGGGGGAGACTACGAGCAGTACTTC.

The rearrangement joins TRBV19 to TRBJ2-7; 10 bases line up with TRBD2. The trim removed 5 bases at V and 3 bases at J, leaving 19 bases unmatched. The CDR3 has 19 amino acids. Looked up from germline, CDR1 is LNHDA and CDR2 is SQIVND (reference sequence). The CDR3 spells CASSPGLARGSLGLYEQYF. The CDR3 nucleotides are TGTGCCAGTAGTCCGGGACTAGCGCGAGGGTCGTTGGGACTCTACGAGCAGTACTTC. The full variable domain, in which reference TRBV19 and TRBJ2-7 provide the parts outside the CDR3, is DGGITQSPKYLFRKEGQNVTLSCEQNLNHDAMYWYRQDPGQGLRLIYYSQIVNDFQKGDIAEGYSVSREKKESFPLTVTSAQKNPTAFYLCASSPGLARGSLGLYEQYFGPGTRLTVT.

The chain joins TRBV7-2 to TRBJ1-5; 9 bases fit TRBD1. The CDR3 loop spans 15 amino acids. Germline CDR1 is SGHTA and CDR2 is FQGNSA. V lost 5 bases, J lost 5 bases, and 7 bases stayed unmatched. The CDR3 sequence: CASSLRTGVDQPQHF. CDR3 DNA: TGTGCCAGCAGCCTACGGACAGGGGTAGATCAGCCCCAGCATTTT.

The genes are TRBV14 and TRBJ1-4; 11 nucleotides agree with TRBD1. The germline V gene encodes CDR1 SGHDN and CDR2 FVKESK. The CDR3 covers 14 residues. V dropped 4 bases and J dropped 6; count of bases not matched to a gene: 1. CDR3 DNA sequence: TGTGCCAGCAGCCGGGACAGGGGGTATGAAAAACTGTTTTTT. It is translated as CASSRDRGYEKLFF.

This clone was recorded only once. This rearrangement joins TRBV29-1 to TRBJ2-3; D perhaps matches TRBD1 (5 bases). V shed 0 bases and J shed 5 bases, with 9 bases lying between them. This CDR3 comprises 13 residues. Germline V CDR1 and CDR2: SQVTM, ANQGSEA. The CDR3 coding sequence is TGCAGCGTTGAAGATCTAAGGGGAGATACGCAGTATTTT. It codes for CSVEDLRGDTQYF.

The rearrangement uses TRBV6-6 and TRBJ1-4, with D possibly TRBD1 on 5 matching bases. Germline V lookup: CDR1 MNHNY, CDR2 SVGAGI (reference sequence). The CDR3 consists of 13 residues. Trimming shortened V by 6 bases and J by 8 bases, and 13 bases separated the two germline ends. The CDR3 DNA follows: TGTGCCAGCAGGGGCAGGGTCGAAGAAAAACTGTTTTTT. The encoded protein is CASRGRVEEKLFF.

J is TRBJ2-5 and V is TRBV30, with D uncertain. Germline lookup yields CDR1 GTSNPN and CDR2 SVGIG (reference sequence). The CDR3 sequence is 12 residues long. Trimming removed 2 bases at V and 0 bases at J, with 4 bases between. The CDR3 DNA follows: TGTGCCTGGAGTTTAAACCAAGAGACCCAGTACTTC. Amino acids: CAWSLNQETQYF.